These T cell receptor beta chains were read from a single sample in a study of cytomegalovirus exposure and HLA in healthy donors. Produced via immunoSEQ multiplex PCR; TCRdb's table is partial and in-frame only. The sample contains tens of thousands of clones, 85% to 95% of which appear only once. Sequences were obtained from PBMCs. The receptors come from a man between 18 and 29 years old in good health and CMV-seronegative. The CDR3 runs from the conserved cysteine through the conserved F or W. The D gene is left open where the match is weak. Some rows mark clone size as missing; the rest say once, few, many or name a class of expanded clone.

j_gene	abundance	v_gene	d_gene	CDR3nt	CDR3aa
TRBJ2-1	once	TRBV6-5	.	TGTGCCAGCAGTTACTCGAAACAAAATGAGCAGTTCTTC	CASSYSKQNEQFF
TRBJ2-1	.	TRBV4-3	TRBD1	TGCGCCAGCAGCCAAGTGGACAGGGGACTGTGGAATGAGCAGTTCTTC	CASSQVDRGLWNEQFF
TRBJ2-5	.	TRBV5-1	TRBD1	TGCGCCAGCAGCTTGGGGGACAGGGGAGGACAAGAGACCCAGTACTTC	CASSLGDRGGQETQYF
TRBJ2-2	.	TRBV30	.	TGTGCCGGAGTAGGACTCTCTGGCCCCGGGGAGCTGTTTTTT	CAGVGLSGPGELFF
TRBJ1-1	.	TRBV11-3	.	TGTGCCAGCAGCTTATATGGCGAGGGCACTGAAGCTTTCTTT	CASSLYGEGTEAFF
TRBJ2-5	.	TRBV27	.	TGTGCCAGCAATGGACACAACCAAGAGACCCAGTACTTC	CASNGHNQETQYF
TRBJ2-7	once	TRBV7-3	TRBD2	TGTGCCAGCAGCCCTAGCGGGAGGGCTGACGAGCAGTACTTC	CASSPSGRADEQYF
TRBJ2-7	.	TRBV19	.	TGTGCCAGTAGTATAGGGCCCGGAGCTCAGGGGAGCGAGCAGTACTTC	CASSIGPGAQGSEQYF
TRBJ2-7	.	TRBV28	.	TGTGCCAGCAGTCTTTCAAGGTCTTCGGGAGAGCAGTACTTC	CASSLSRSSGEQYF
TRBJ1-1	.	TRBV15	.	TGTGCCACCAGCAGAGATGTGACCGCCGGGTTTAGCACTGAAGCTTTCTTT	CATSRDVTAGFSTEAFF
TRBJ1-1	.	TRBV6-1	.	TGTGCCAGCATTTCTACCGGGGTGAACACTGAAGCTTTCTTT	CASISTGVNTEAFF
TRBJ1-2	.	TRBV6-4	.	TGTGCCAGCAGTGAGTCAGGGAAAAGCTATGGCTACACCTTC	CASSESGKSYGYTF
TRBJ2-5	.	TRBV5-1	.	TGCGCCAGCAGCTTACTAGCCATGCAAGAGACCCAGTACTTC	CASSLLAMQETQYF
TRBJ2-6	once	TRBV27	.	TGTGCCAGCAGTTTAGGACATTCGGGGGCCAACGTCCTGACTTTC	CASSLGHSGANVLTF
TRBJ1-4	.	TRBV19	TRBD1	TGTGCCCCGGACGACTTGACAGGGCCTAATGAAAAACTGTTTTTT	CAPDDLTGPNEKLFF
TRBJ2-1	.	TRBV5-1	.	TGCGCCAGCAGGGTCGTTAGCGGTCCCTACAGCTCCTACAATGAGCAGTTCTTC	CASRVVSGPYSSYNEQFF
TRBJ2-3	.	TRBV7-3	TRBD2	TGTGCCAGCAGCGCCGGGCTAGCGGAGGTTGATACGCAGTATTTT	CASSAGLAEVDTQYF
TRBJ1-3	once	TRBV7-2	.	TGTGCCAGCAGCTCCCTCGCAGGGAACACCATATATTTT	CASSSLAGNTIYF
TRBJ2-7	few	TRBV19	TRBD1	TGTGCCAGTAGTAAAATACCGGGACAGGGGTCCGACGAGCAGTACTTC	CASSKIPGQGSDEQYF
TRBJ2-7	.	TRBV18	TRBD1	TGTGCCAGCTCACCTTCGGGACAGGTGTTCTCCTACGAGCAGTACTTC	CASSPSGQVFSYEQYF
TRBJ2-7	.	TRBV13	TRBD2	TGTGCCAGCAGCTTGGGGGGGTCTCCCTACGAGCAGTACTTC	CASSLGGSPYEQYF
TRBJ2-3	.	TRBV4-2	.	TGTGCCAGCAGCCAAGAGGGAGCTCTTATACCCACAGATACGCAGTATTTT	CASSQEGALIPTDTQYF
TRBJ2-7	.	TRBV5-1	.	TGCGCCAGCAGACCCCTTGGCCTTGGCAACGAGCAGTACTTC	CASRPLGLGNEQYF
TRBJ1-5	.	TRBV7-8	TRBD1	TGTGCCAGCAGCTTAGGCTACAGGGGGCATCGGAATCAGCCCCAGCATTTT	CASSLGYRGHRNQPQHF
TRBJ1-3	.	TRBV4-2	TRBD1	TGTGCCAGCAGCCAAGGGACAGGGAATGGAAACACCATATATTTT	CASSQGTGNGNTIYF
TRBJ2-7	.	TRBV6-5	TRBD1	TGTGCCAGCAGCAAACAGACAGGGGGCCTCTACGAGCAGTACTTC	CASSKQTGGLYEQYF
TRBJ1-5	.	TRBV27	TRBD1	TGTGCCAGCAGTTCATCCGGGACAGGGTATGCTCAGCCCCAGCATTTT	CASSSSGTGYAQPQHF
TRBJ2-5	.	TRBV6-6	.	TGTGCCAGTTCTAGTGTTGGGGAGACCCAGTACTTC	CASSSVGETQYF
TRBJ2-7	.	TRBV9	TRBD1	TGTGCCAGCAGCCAGAGGGACAGAATCTACGAGCAGTACTTC	CASSQRDRIYEQYF
TRBJ2-1	.	TRBV4-1	TRBD2	TGCGCCAGCAGCTCCGCTAGCGGGAGGATTTACAATGAGCAGTTCTTC	CASSSASGRIYNEQFF
TRBJ1-3	.	TRBV5-6	.	TGTGCCAGCAGCTTACAGTATTACTCTGGAAACACCATATATTTT	CASSLQYYSGNTIYF
TRBJ2-3	.	TRBV27	TRBD1	TGTGCCAGCAGTTCCGACAGGGACGGGACAGATACGCAGTATTTT	CASSSDRDGTDTQYF
TRBJ2-5	.	TRBV15	TRBD1	TGTGCCACCAGTAGGGACAGACACCAAGAGACCCAGTACTTC	CATSRDRHQETQYF
TRBJ1-4	.	TRBV19	TRBD1	TGTGCCAGTAGTGCGGGGACAGGGTACGAAAAACTGTTTTTT	CASSAGTGYEKLFF
TRBJ1-6	.	TRBV14	TRBD1	TGTGCCAGCAGCCTTAGACAGGGGTTATCACCCCTCCACTTT	CASSLRQGLSPLHF
TRBJ1-3	.	TRBV7-9	.	TGTGCCAGCATACTCTCTGGAAACACCATATATTTT	CASILSGNTIYF
TRBJ1-2	few	TRBV4-1	TRBD1	TGCGCCAGCAGCCAACCGAAGCTGGACAGGGTCTATGGCTACACCTTC	CASSQPKLDRVYGYTF
TRBJ2-7	.	TRBV6-5	.	TGTGCCAGCAGTTACGGTGGCAGACTGGCCTACGAGCAGTACTTC	CASSYGGRLAYEQYF
TRBJ2-7	.	TRBV9	.	TGTGCCAGCAGCTTAGCCCCAGGAGGCTACGAGCAGTACTTC	CASSLAPGGYEQYF
TRBJ2-7	.	TRBV5-6	TRBD1	TGTGCCAGCAGCTTCCCAAGACAGGGAACCTACGAGCAGTACTTC	CASSFPRQGTYEQYF
TRBJ2-1	few	TRBV7-6	TRBD2	TGTGCCAGCAGCTTACGACTAGCGGGGTACAATGAGCAGTTCTTC	CASSLRLAGYNEQFF
TRBJ1-5	.	TRBV6-6	.	TGTGCCAGCAGCAAAGGGGGACAAACCAATCAGCCCCAGCATTTT	CASSKGGQTNQPQHF
TRBJ2-3	.	TRBV27	TRBD2	TGTGCCAGCAGTCCCCTCCCCCCGGTGACTAGCGGGATCACAGATACGCAGTATTTT	CASSPLPPVTSGITDTQYF
TRBJ2-5	.	TRBV5-1	TRBD1	TGCGCCAGCAGCCCCGGGCCTACAGGGGTGGAGACCCAGTACTTC	CASSPGPTGVETQYF
TRBJ2-7	few	TRBV7-2	TRBD2	TGTGCCAGCAGCTTCCCGACTAGCGGGGGCACCACGGAGCAGTACTTC	CASSFPTSGGTTEQYF
TRBJ2-1	.	TRBV7-2	TRBD2	TGTGCCAGCAGCTTAGGTCAGACTAGCGGGATGGATGAGCAGTTCTTC	CASSLGQTSGMDEQFF
TRBJ2-7	.	TRBV30	TRBD1	TGTGCCTGGAGGGACAGGGATTACGAGCAGTACTTC	CAWRDRDYEQYF
TRBJ2-7	.	TRBV27	.	TGTGCCAGTAGGCGGGGCGGGCTTGGGGGCGAGCAGTACTTC	CASRRGGLGGEQYF
TRBJ2-1	once	TRBV4-1	.	TGCGCGACGCGAAAAGCGGGCTCCTACAATGAGCAGTTCTTC	CATRKAGSYNEQFF